This TCR beta chain comes out of a study of blood T cell repertoires in COVID-19. Study as a whole: Material from acute and convalescent COVID-19 was sourced from the United States, Italy and Spain.

Germline CDR1 and CDR2: KGHDR and SFDVKD. V shed 5 bases and J shed 14 bases, with 36 bases lying between them. This CDR3 comprises 20 residues. Here immunoSEQ multiplex PCR was the method, and the copy in TCRdb shows in-frame clones only, minus some. This sample has approximately 150,000 clones, with over 80% found just once. The TCR originated in a man in his sixties or seventies who had been exposed to COVID-19. The V gene is TRBV24-1, the J gene TRBJ1-6; TRBD1 is a possible D gene (6 bases). Sequencing used PBMCs or T cells enriched from blood (not recorded which). This CDR3 is CATSALPRIPLPKDSFSLHF. CDR3 nucleotides: TGTGCCACCAGTGCCCTGCCACGCATCCCGCTACCAAAGGACAGCTTCTCCCTCCACTTT.